A selection of T cell receptor beta chains follows, all from one sample in a study of blood T cell repertoires in COVID-19. Clones were read by immunoSEQ multiplex PCR, and TCRdb kept only the in-frame ones, dropping some. The table has fewer than 350,000 clones, roughly nine tenths seen once; the top ten hold roughly 5.3%. Sequencing was performed on PBMCs or T cells enriched from blood (not recorded which). These receptor sequences come from a man aged 60 to 75 who had recovered from COVID-19. Both conserved end residues are part of each CDR3. A D gene is named only where the DNA matches it firmly. Expanded clones are given a class, and other clones once, few, many or no size at all.

>TRBV5-1|TRBJ1-5|few|TRBD1
TGCGCCAGCAGCTTGAATCCGGACAGGCTCAATCAGCCCCAGCATTTT
CASSLNPDRLNQPQHF
>TRBV24-1|TRBJ2-1|-|-
TGTGCCACCAGTGATTCGTCCCGACAGAACCAGCAGTTCTTC
CATSDSSRQNQQFF
>TRBV20-1|TRBJ2-3|-|-
TGCAGTGCTAGTACTAGGCAGGGCACAGATACGCAGTATTTT
CSASTRQGTDTQYF
>TRBV6-1|TRBJ1-4|-|-
TGTGCCAGCAGTGAGGCTGATTTTCAGAAACTGTTTTTT
CASSEADFQKLFF
>TRBV7-9|TRBJ2-1|-|-
TGTGCCAGCAGCCAGTACGGGAATGAGCAGTTCTTC
CASSQYGNEQFF
>TRBV28|TRBJ1-2|-|TRBD1
TGTGCCCTTGCCCCCCCGACAGGGCCTGGTGGCTACACCTTC
CALAPPTGPGGYTF
>TRBV7-9|TRBJ2-1|-|TRBD2
TGTGCCAGCACCCTGGGACTAGCGGGGGCACTTCAGCAGTTCTTC
CASTLGLAGALQQFF
>TRBV27|TRBJ2-1|-|-
TGTGCCACCAGGACGGGAGTTTGGAATGAGCAGTTCTTC
CATRTGVWNEQFF
>TRBV2|TRBJ2-2|-|-
TGTGCCAGCAAGGGGCACAAAGGGGTCGGGGAGCTGTTTTTT
CASKGHKGVGELFF
>TRBV5-1|TRBJ2-5|-|TRBD2
TGCGCCAGCAGCTTGTTAGCGGGGCCGTCCAAAGAGACCCAGTACTTC
CASSLLAGPSKETQYF
>TRBV28|TRBJ1-2|-|TRBD1
TGTGCCAGCAACCTATTCCGGACAGGGGGAGGAGGCTACACCTTC
CASNLFRTGGGGYTF
>TRBV19|TRBJ1-6|-|-
TGTGCCAGTAGTATAGGACCAGGCTCCTATAATTCACCCCTCCACTTT
CASSIGPGSYNSPLHF
>TRBV18|TRBJ2-3|-|TRBD2
TGTGCCAGCTCACCACTCCCAGGGACTAGCGGGAGACCCACAGATACGCAGTATTTT
CASSPLPGTSGRPTDTQYF
>TRBV15|TRBJ1-2|-|-
TGTGCCACCAGCAGAGAAGGAGGAGGCTATGGCTACACCTTC
CATSREGGGYGYTF
>TRBV7-9|TRBJ1-2|-|-
TGTGCCAGCAGCCCCCAAGGGGGGGAGGATGGCTACACCTTC
CASSPQGGEDGYTF
>TRBV5-1|TRBJ2-2|-|-
TGCGCCAGCAGCTTAAGGACTACCGCTAACACCGGGGAGCTGTTTTTT
CASSLRTTANTGELFF
>TRBV7-9|TRBJ2-2|-|-
TGTGCCAGCAGCTTAGGGCGGGTGAACACCGGGGAGCTGTTTTTT
CASSLGRVNTGELFF
>TRBV14|TRBJ1-1|few|TRBD1
TGTGCCAGCAGCCGCCGGGACAGGGGCTGGGACACTGAAGCTTTCTTT
CASSRRDRGWDTEAFF
>TRBV9|TRBJ1-4|-|-
TGTGCCAGCAACCCGGGTGGGGGGGCTTTAAATGAAAAACTGTTTTTT
CASNPGGGALNEKLFF
>TRBV13|TRBJ2-7|-|-
TGTGCCAGCAGCTTAGGGAGGTTCCCCTACGAGCAGTACTTC
CASSLGRFPYEQYF